The sequence of this T cell receptor beta chain was determined in a study of T cells after yellow fever vaccination. Whole-study results and caveats: Post-booster repertoires contained most primary-vaccination clones again (about 95% CD4, roughly 91% CD8).

MiXCR, applied by TCRdb to the 5' RACE reads, yields one record per CDR3 protein. The sample consists of some 600,000 distinct CDR3 sequences, around a sixth of them appearing once. The table lists this clonotype with many counts. The antigen remains unidentified. Sequencing used PBMCs, obtained 5 days after the first yellow fever vaccination. This clonotype was sampled from a man younger than 35 who received the YFV17D yellow fever vaccine.

The CDR3 protein is CASSRPRTGFGELFF. The CDR3 bases are TGTGCCAGCAGCCGCCCCCGGACAGGGTTCGGGGAGCTGTTTTTT. The chain links TRBV7-2 to TRBJ2-2, with 8 bases fitting TRBD1. Looked up from germline, CDR1 is SGHTA and CDR2 is FQGNSA. The V gene end was trimmed by 5 bases and the J gene end by 7 bases; junction bases not matched to a gene: 9. The CDR3 sequence is 15 residues long.